The 5 T cell receptor beta chains below all came from one sample that was sequenced in a study of sequential checkpoint blockade in melanoma. Noted treatment: randomized to nivolumab then ipilimumab (arm A) or the reverse (arm B). Sequencing used immunoSEQ multiplex PCR; TCRdb keeps in-frame clones, though not all of them. The sample yields about 6,100 clones, about half seen once. Sequences were derived from CD8+ T cells sorted from blood (inferred from file names), sampled from a patient given nivolumab and ipilimumab in sequence. These TCRs come from a human patient with melanoma. Some clones in this sample may be carry-over from other donors' samples.

The sample holds a few counts of this clone. The chain links TRBV11-2 to TRBJ2-6; D call uncertain. Germline V gives CDR1 SGHAT, CDR2 FQNNGV. This CDR3 has 17 residues. The V end lost 2 bases, the J end lost 2 bases, and 13 bases lay between the germline ends. CDR3 bases: TGTGCCAGCAGCTTATTTCCTGGGCTCCCTGGGGCCAACGTCCTGACTTTC. Protein sequence: CASSLFPGLPGANVLTF.

A word on this clone: Being one base from a much bigger clone, this may be a read error. V usage is TRBV4-1 and J usage is TRBJ2-1, with TRBD2 matching over 7 bases. The germline V gene encodes CDR1 MGHRA and CDR2 YSYEKL. The CDR3 is 16 amino acids. The V gene end was trimmed by 4 bases and the J gene end by 6 bases; junction bases not matched to a gene: 12. As DNA, the CDR3 is TGCGCCAGCAGCCCAACCCTAGCGGATCTACCCAATGAGCAGTTCTTC. Translating gives CASSPTLADLPNEQFF.

The chain recombines TRBV10-3 with TRBJ2-7; D is possibly TRBD1 (6 bases). CDR3 length equals 15 residues. Germline CDR1 and CDR2: ENHRY and SYGVKD. Trimming shortened V by 3 bases and J by 3 bases, and 15 bases separated the two germline ends. Here the CDR3 reads CAISEYGGGSYEQYF. The CDR3 region has the DNA TGTGCCATCAGTGAATATGGGGGCGGAAGCTACGAGCAGTACTTC.

The V and J genes are TRBV6-1 and TRBJ2-7; 8 bases are a match to TRBD1. The ends lost 6 bases at V and 3 bases at J; junction bases unmatched: 4. Germline CDR1 and CDR2: MNHNS and SASEGT. The CDR3 is 13 amino acids. CDR3 amino acids: CASRPGQGYEQYF. The CDR3 coding sequence is TGTGCCAGCAGGCCCGGACAGGGCTACGAGCAGTACTTC.

The CDR3 coding sequence is TGTGCCAGCAGCCTCCAGCCCACGAACAGATATAGCTACACCTTC. Its protein is CASSLQPTNRYSYTF. The rearrangement uses TRBV6-5 and TRBJ1-2; no reliable D call. V lost 6 bases and J 9 bases, leaving 23 bases between the germline ends. Germline assignment: CDR1 MNHEY and CDR2 SVGAGI. The CDR3 totals 15 residues.